The following is a T cell receptor (beta chain) sequence with its context. Its antigen remains unidentified. The data stem from a study of T cell repertoires in cytomegalovirus infection. About the study: Indications of both CMV infection and matching HLA type were provided by public TCR beta signatures.

TCRdb reprocessed the reads with MiXCR, giving one entry per CDR3 protein. The table records under 150,000 distinct CDR3 sequences, about 24% of them present only once. This CDR3 contains 17 residues. V dropped 5 bases and J dropped 2 bases, with 22 bases sitting between them. Germline lookup yields CDR1 SGHAT and CDR2 FQNNGV. Study-wide points: HLA-C-restricted, CMV-specific TCR beta clonotypes were dominant ex vivo. The cumulative frequency of public TCR beta families distinguished individuals who carried CMV together with the relevant HLA.

The specimen was PBMCs, sequenced either directly or after in vitro stimulation (not recorded which). The chain joins TRBV11-2 to TRBJ2-7; maybe TRBD2 (6 bases). The receptor was derived from a human donor in good health (CMV status not recorded). Some clones in this sample may be carry-over from other donors' samples. The CDR3 loop is CASSLSAGMLKPYEQYF. As DNA, the CDR3 is TGTGCCAGCAGCCTGTCAGCGGGTATGTTGAAACCCTACGAGCAGTACTTC.